Below, 9 T cell receptor beta chains from the same sample are listed, as sequenced in a study of control samples from healthy donors and cancer patients. Only in-frame clones appear in the TCRdb table, and some are missing; sequencing was by immunoSEQ multiplex PCR. The table shows roughly 100,000 clones, with around 90% occurring only once. Sequenced input: blood. These receptors originate from a human donor in good health. The donor label of this sample is uncertain.

Of note for this clone: In the same sample, other DNA sequences code for this CDR3. This sequence joins TRBV28 and TRBJ2-7; D gene unclear. The V end was cut by 4 bases, the J end by 0 bases, with 1 base between. Germline-derived CDR1 and CDR2 are MDHEN and SYDVKM. CDR3 length: 11 residues. In DNA form, the CDR3 reads TGTGCCAGCAGTTCCTCCTACGAGCAGTACTTC. Translated, it gives CASSSSYEQYF.

V gene TRBV6-2 or TRBV6-3 combines with J gene TRBJ2-3; D might be TRBD2 (6 bases). Trimming stripped 6 bases from V and 5 bases from J, with 18 bases between. CDR3 length equals 15 residues. Germline values: CDR1 MNHEY, CDR2 SVGEGT. The CDR3 spells CASSVDDGEEDTQYF. Here the CDR3 DNA reads TGTGCCAGCAGCGTCGACGACGGGGAGGAAGATACGCAGTATTTT.

This chain links TRBV6-1 with TRBJ2-1; 10 bases line up with TRBD2. CDR1 and CDR2 (germline): MNHNS, SASEGT. The junction had 7 bases not matched to a gene; V was cut back by 2 bases and J by 9 bases. The CDR3 consists of 15 residues. Here the CDR3 DNA reads TGTGCCAGCAGTGAAATTAGCGGGGGGTTTAGTGAGCAGTTCTTC. Translating gives CASSEISGGFSEQFF.

V is TRBV5-8 and J is TRBJ1-1; D remains ambiguous. The V gene's germline CDR1 is SGHTS and CDR2 YDEGEE. The CDR3 covers 18 residues. The V gene lost 6 bases and the J gene lost 5 bases, with 29 bases spanning the gap. CDR3 amino acids: CASTLYLSTGSRYTEAFF. CDR3 nucleotide sequence: TGTGCCAGCACATTGTACTTATCTACGGGTTCTAGGTATACTGAAGCTTTCTTT.

The chain combines TRBV4-3 with TRBJ2-1; 12 nucleotides align to TRBD2. The ends lost 1 base at V and 0 bases at J; junction bases unmatched: 4. There are 18 residues in the CDR3. Germline loops: CDR1 LGHNA, CDR2 YSLEER. CDR3 nucleotides: TGCGCCAGCAGCCAAGGACTAGCGGGGGACCCCTCCTACAATGAGCAGTTCTTC. It encodes CASSQGLAGDPSYNEQFF.

The chain links TRBV11-2 to TRBJ2-3; TRBD1 might be the D (6 bases). V was clipped by 1 base and J by 4 bases, with 15 bases between them. Germline lookup yields CDR1 SGHAT and CDR2 FQNNGV. There are 16 residues in the CDR3. This CDR3 reads CASSLGGLFASDTQYF. Here the CDR3 DNA reads TGTGCCAGCAGCTTAGGGGGGCTTTTTGCATCAGATACGCAGTATTTT.

This clone was recorded only once. The genes are TRBV18 and TRBJ1-2, with 8 bases fitting TRBD1. This CDR3 has 19 residues. V dropped 2 bases and J dropped 0; count of bases not matched to a gene: 14. Germline V gene lookup returns CDR1 KGHSH and CDR2 LQKENI. The CDR3 loop is CASSPIRAGGNGANYGYTF. Here the CDR3 DNA reads TGTGCCAGCTCACCAATTCGGGCAGGGGGCAATGGAGCTAACTATGGCTACACCTTC.

The rearrangement joins TRBV7-9 to TRBJ1-4, with 9 positions matching TRBD1. V dropped 5 bases and J dropped 8; count of bases not matched to a gene: 9. The CDR3 sequence is 15 residues long. The germline gives CDR1 SEHNR, CDR2 FQNEAQ (reference sequence). CDR3 nucleotide sequence: TGTGCCAGCAGCCCATGGGACAGGGCAGAAGAAAAACTGTTTTTT. Protein: CASSPWDRAEEKLFF. Full variable domain (remainder filled in from reference TRBV7-9 and TRBJ1-4): DTGVSQNPRHKITKRGQNVTFRCDPISEHNRLYWYRQTLGQGPEFLTYFQNEAQLEKSRLLSDRFSAERPKGSFSTLEIQRTEQGDSAMYLCASSPWDRAEEKLFFGSGTQLSVL.

This chain connects TRBV30 to TRBJ2-7, with 8 bases identical to TRBD1. Losses at the gene ends were 1 base for V and 3 bases for J; bases not matched to a gene: 5. CDR1 and CDR2 (germline): GTSNPN, SVGIG (reference sequence). CDR3 length: 14 residues. CDR3 in DNA: TGTGCCTGGAGTGGGACAGGGACAGTCTACGAGCAGTACTTC. This encodes CAWSGTGTVYEQYF.